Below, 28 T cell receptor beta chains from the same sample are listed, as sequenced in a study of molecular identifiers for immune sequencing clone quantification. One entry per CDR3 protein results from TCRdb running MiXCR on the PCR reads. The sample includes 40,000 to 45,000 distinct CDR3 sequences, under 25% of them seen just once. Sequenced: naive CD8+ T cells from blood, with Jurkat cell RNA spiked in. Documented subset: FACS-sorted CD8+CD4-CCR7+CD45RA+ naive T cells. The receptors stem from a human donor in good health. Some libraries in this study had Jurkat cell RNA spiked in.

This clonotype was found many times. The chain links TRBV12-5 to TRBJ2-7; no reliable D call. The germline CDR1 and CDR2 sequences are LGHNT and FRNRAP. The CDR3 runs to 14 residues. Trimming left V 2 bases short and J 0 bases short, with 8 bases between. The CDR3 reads CASGLSLFSYEQYF. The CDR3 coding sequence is TGTGCTAGTGGTTTGTCACTCTTCTCCTACGAGCAGTACTTC.

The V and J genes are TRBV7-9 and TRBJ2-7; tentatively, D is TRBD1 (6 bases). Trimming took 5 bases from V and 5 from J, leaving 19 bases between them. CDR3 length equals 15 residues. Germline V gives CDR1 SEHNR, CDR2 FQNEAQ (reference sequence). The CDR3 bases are TGTGCCAGCAGCACCCGGGACATGACAATCCACGAGCAGTACTTC. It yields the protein CASSTRDMTIHEQYF. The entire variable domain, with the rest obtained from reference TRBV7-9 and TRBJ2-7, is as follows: DTGVSQNPRHKITKRGQNVTFRCDPISEHNRLYWYRQTLGQGPEFLTYFQNEAQLEKSRLLSDRFSAERPKGSFSTLEIQRTEQGDSAMYLCASSTRDMTIHEQYFGPGTRLTVT.

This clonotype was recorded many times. The CDR3 bases are TGTGCCAGTAGTAGCGGACACCCGAACACCGGGGAGCTGTTTTTT. Its protein is CASSSGHPNTGELFF. The gene calls are TRBV19 and TRBJ2-2; TRBD1 is a possible D gene (5 bases). The CDR3 has 15 residues. CDR1 and CDR2 (germline): LNHDA, SQIVND (reference sequence). V lost 4 bases and J lost 0, with 9 bases in between.

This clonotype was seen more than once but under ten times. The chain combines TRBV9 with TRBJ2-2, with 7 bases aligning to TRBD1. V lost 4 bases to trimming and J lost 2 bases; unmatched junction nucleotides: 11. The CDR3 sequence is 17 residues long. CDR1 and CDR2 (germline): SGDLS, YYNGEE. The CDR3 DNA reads TGTGCCAGCAGCTACCAGACAGGGACCTTAAACACCGGGGAGCTGTTTTTT. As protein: CASSYQTGTLNTGELFF.

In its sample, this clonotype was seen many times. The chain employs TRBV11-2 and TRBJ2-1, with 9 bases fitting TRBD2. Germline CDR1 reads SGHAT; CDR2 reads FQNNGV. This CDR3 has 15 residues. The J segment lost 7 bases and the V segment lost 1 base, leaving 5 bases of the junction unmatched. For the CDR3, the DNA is TGTGCCAGCAGCTTAGGACTAGCGGATATAAATGAGCAGTTCTTC. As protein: CASSLGLADINEQFF.

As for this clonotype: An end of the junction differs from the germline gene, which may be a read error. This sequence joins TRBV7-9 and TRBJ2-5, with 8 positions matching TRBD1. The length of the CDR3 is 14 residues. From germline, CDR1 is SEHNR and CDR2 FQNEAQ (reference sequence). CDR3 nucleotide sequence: TGTGCTAGCAGCCATCCAGGGGGCGCGGAGACCCAGTACTTC. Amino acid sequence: CASSHPGGAETQYF.

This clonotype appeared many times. The CDR3 DNA is TGCAGTGCTAGTGAACTTCCAACGGACTACGATACGCAGTATTTT. This codes for CSASELPTDYDTQYF. V and J are TRBV20-1 and TRBJ2-3, with D possibly TRBD2 on 6 matching bases. CDR3 length equals 15 residues. CDR1 and CDR2 (germline): DFQATT, SNEGSKA (reference sequence). Trimming shortened V by 3 bases and J by 6 bases, and 19 bases separated the two germline ends.

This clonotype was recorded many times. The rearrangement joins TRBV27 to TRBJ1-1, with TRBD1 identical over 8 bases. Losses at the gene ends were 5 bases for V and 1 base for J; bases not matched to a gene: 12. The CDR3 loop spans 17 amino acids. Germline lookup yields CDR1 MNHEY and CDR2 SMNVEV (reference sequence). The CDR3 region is CASSTLPGTGGNTEAFF. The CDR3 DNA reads TGTGCCAGCAGTACACTCCCCGGGACAGGAGGGAACACTGAAGCTTTCTTT.

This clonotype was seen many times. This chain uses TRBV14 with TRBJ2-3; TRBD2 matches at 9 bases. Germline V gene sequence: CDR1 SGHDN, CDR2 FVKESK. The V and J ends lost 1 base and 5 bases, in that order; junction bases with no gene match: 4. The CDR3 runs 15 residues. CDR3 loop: CASSQALAGRDTQYF. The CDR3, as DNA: TGTGCCAGCAGCCAAGCCCTAGCGGGGAGAGATACGCAGTATTTT.

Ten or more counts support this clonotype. Here the CDR3 reads CASSVEGLGSSPLHF. CDR3 in DNA: TGTGCCAGCAGCGTAGAAGGTCTGGGCAGTTCACCCCTCCACTTT. This chain connects TRBV9 to TRBJ1-6; no clear D gene. The CDR3 totals 15 residues. The germline gives CDR1 SGDLS, CDR2 YYNGEE. With 0 bases removed from V and 9 bases from J, the gap between germline ends came to 13 bases.

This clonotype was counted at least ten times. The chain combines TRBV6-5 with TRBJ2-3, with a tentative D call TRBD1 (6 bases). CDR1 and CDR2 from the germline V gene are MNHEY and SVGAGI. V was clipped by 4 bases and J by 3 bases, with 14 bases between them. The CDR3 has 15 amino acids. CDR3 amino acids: CASSSLWGRTDTQYF. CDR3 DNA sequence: TGTGCCAGCAGTTCCTTATGGGGGCGAACAGATACGCAGTATTTT.

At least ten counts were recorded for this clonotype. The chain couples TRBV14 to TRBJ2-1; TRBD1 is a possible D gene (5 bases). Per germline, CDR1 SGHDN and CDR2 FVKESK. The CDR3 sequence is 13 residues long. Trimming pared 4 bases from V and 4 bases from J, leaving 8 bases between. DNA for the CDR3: TGTGCCAGCAGCCGAAAGGGGTACAATGAGCAGTTCTTC. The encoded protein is CASSRKGYNEQFF. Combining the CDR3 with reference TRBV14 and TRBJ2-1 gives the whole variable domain EAGVTQFPSHSVIEKGQTVTLRCDPISGHDNLYWYRRVMGKEIKFLLHFVKESKQDESGMPNNRFLAERTGGTYSTLKVQPAELEDSGVYFCASSRKGYNEQFFGPGTRLTVL.

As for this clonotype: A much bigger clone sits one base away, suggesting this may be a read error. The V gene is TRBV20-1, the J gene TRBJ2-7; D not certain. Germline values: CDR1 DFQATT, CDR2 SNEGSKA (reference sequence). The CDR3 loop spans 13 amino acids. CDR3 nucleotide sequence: TGCGGTGCTTTCCCGACTGATTCCTACGAGCAGTACTTC. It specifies CGAFPTDSYEQYF.

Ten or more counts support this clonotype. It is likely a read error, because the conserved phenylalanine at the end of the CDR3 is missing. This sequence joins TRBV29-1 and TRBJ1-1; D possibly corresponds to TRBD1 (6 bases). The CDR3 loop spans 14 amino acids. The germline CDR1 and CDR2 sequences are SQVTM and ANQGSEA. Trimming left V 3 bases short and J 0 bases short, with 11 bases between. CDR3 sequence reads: CSVDDQGLNTEAFL. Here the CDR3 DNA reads TGCAGCGTTGACGATCAGGGGCTGAACACTGAAGCTTTCCTT.

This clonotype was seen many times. The CDR3, as DNA: TGTGCCTGGACTAGCGGAGGATACGAGCAGTACTTC. Its translation is CAWTSGGYEQYF. The rearrangement joins TRBV30 to TRBJ2-7; 7 bases match TRBD2. The V and J ends lost 4 bases and 4 bases, in that order; junction bases with no gene match: 4. This CDR3 spans 12 amino acids. The germline gives CDR1 GTSNPN, CDR2 SVGIG (reference sequence). Supplemented by reference TRBV30 and TRBJ2-7, the full variable domain reads SQTIHQWPATLVQPVGSPLSLECTVEGTSNPNLYWYRQAAGRGLQLLFYSVGIGQISSEVPQNLSASRPQDRQFILSSKKLLLSDSGFYLCAWTSGGYEQYFGPGTRLTVT.

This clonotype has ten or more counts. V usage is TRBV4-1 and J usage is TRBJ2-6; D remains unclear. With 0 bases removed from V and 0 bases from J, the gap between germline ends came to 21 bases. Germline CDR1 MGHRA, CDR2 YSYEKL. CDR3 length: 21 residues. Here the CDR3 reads CASSQEGGVVMSPSGANVLTF. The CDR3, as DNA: TGCGCCAGCAGCCAAGAGGGTGGGGTGGTGATGAGCCCCTCTGGGGCCAACGTCCTGACTTTC.

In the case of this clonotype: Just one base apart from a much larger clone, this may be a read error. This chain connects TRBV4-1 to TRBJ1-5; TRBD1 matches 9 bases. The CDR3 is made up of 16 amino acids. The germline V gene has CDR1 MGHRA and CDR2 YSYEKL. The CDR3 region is CASGQQPGQGRQPQHF. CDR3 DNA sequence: TGCGCCAGCGGCCAACAACCGGGACAGGGACGACAGCCCCAGCATTTT.

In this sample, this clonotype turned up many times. CDR3 sequence: CASSINRDMNTEAFF. The CDR3 region has the DNA TGTGCCAGCAGCATCAACAGAGACATGAACACTGAAGCTTTCTTT. The V call is TRBV21-1, the J call TRBJ1-1. TRBV21-1 is tagged as a pseudogene. The CDR3 consists of 15 residues.

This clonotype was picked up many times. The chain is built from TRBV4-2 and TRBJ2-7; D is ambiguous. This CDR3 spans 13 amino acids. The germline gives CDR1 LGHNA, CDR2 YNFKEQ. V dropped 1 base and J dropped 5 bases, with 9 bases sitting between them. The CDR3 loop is CASSQVVGNEQYF. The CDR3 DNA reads TGTGCCAGCAGCCAAGTTGTTGGGAACGAGCAGTACTTC.

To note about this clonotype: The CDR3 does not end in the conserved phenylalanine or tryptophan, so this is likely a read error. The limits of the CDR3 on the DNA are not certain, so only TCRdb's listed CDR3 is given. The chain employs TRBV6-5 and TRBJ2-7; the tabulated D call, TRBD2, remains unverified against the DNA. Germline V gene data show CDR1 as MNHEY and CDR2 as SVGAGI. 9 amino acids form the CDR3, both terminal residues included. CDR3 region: CASSYSEGR.

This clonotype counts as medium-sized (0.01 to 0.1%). This CDR3 is CSAVSGGTEAFF. The CDR3 DNA is TGCAGCGCGGTGTCAGGGGGCACTGAAGCTTTCTTT. The chain carries TRBV29-1 and TRBJ1-1; 7 bases align to TRBD1. V lost 7 bases and J lost 4; bases outside the gene matches: 6. Germline assignment: CDR1 SQVTM and CDR2 ANQGSEA. The CDR3 length is 12 residues.

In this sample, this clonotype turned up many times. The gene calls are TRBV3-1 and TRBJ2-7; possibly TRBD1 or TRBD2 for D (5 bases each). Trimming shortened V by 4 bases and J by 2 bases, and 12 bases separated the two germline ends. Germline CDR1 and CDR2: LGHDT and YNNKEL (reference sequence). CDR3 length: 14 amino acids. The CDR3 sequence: CASSLRDGPYEQYF. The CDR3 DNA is TGTGCCAGCAGCCTACGGGACGGACCCTACGAGCAGTACTTC.

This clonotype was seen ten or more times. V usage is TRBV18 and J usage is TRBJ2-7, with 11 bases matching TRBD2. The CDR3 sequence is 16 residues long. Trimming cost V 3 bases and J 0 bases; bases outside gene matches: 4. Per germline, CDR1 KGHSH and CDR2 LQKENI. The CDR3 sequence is CASSPTSGVLSYEQYF. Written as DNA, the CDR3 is TGTGCCAGCTCACCGACTAGCGGGGTCCTCTCCTACGAGCAGTACTTC.

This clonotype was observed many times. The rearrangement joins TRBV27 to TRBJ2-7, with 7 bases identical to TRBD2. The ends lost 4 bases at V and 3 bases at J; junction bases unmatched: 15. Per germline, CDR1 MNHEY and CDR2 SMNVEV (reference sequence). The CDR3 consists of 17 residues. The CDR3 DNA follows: TGTGCCAGCAGTTCCGCGGGAGTGGGGGTGGGCCTCTACGAGCAGTACTTC. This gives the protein CASSSAGVGVGLYEQYF.

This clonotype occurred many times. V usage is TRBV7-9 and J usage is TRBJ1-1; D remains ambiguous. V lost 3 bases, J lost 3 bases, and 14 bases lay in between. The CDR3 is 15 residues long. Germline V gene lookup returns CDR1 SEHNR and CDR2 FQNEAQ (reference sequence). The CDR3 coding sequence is TGTGCCAGCAGCTTTCCGGGAGCCAAGGACACTGAAGCTTTCTTT. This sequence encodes CASSFPGAKDTEAFF. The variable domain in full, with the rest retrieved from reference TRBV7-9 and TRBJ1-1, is DTGVSQNPRHKITKRGQNVTFRCDPISEHNRLYWYRQTLGQGPEFLTYFQNEAQLEKSRLLSDRFSAERPKGSFSTLEIQRTEQGDSAMYLCASSFPGAKDTEAFFGQGTRLTVV.

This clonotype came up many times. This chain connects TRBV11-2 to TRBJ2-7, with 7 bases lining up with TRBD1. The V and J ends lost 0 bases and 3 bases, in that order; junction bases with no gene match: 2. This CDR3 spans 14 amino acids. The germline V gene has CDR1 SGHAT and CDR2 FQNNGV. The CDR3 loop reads CASSLERGHYEQYF. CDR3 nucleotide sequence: TGTGCCAGCAGCTTAGAGAGGGGGCACTACGAGCAGTACTTC.

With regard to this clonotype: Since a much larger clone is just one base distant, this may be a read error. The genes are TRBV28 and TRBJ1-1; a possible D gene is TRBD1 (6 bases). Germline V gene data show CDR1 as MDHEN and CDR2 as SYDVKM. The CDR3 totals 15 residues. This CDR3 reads CASSLGGLGNTEALF. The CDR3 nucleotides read TGTGCCAGCAGCCTAGGGGGGCTGGGGAACACTGAAGCTCTCTTT.

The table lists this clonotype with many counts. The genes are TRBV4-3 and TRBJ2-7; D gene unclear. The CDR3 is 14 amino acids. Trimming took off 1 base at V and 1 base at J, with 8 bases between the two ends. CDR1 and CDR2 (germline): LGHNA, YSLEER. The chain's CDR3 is CASSQGLQSYEQYF. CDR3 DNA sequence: TGCGCCAGCAGCCAAGGGCTCCAGTCCTACGAGCAGTACTTC.